This T cell receptor (beta chain) was captured by sequencing in a study of Tregs in tolerant kidney transplant recipients. Study-level findings and limits: Activated donor B cell expansion appeared to reveal the most relevant donor-specific TCRbeta repertoire. Antigen-driven expansion was suggested because donor-specific Tregs expanded more than all Tregs in tolerant patients.

Unstimulated Tregs (CD4+CD25+CD127-) and CD4+CD25- non-Tregs were sorted from PBMCs. CDR3 length: 16 residues. The V gene end was trimmed by 4 bases and the J gene end by 2 bases; junction bases not matched to a gene: 9. Germline V lookup: CDR1 LGHNA, CDR2 YSLEER. Data came from immunoSEQ multiplex PCR; TCRdb stores just in-frame clones and leaves some out. The profile covers about 60,000 clones, with roughly 89% appearing a single time and 9.5% to 12% taken by the ten largest. To note about this clone: The antigen is unknown.

This sequence was found in a human donor who received a combined kidney and bone marrow transplant. Sequenced material: CD8+ T cells from blood, taken before the transplant. The V call is TRBV4-3, the J call TRBJ2-3, with TRBD2 identical over 7 bases. CDR3 loop: CASSPGAGKHTDTQYF. The CDR3 bases are TGCGCCAGCAGCCCAGGAGCGGGGAAACACACAGATACGCAGTATTTT.